The entry that follows covers one TCR beta chain sequence. Its cognate antigen is unknown. Trimming left V 0 bases short and J 5 bases short, with 2 bases between. Per germline, CDR1 SGDLS and CDR2 YYNGEE. The CDR3 has 11 amino acids. Antigen-specific CD4+ T cells were first expanded with viral peptide pools by the ViraFEST assay and only then sequenced. Subsequent to a culture period of 10 to 11 days, CD4+ T cells were isolated. Each participant received a vaccine that was either BNT162b2 or mRNA-1273, given as two doses. Cultures of approximately 2.1 million PBMC per well contained 8 to 10 IU/ml IL-2 plus 10 ug/ml peptides. This record comes from a study of vaccination effects on CD4 cells after COVID-19. Study context: Post-vaccine draws lagged the second dose by a median of 72 days. Points from the study as a whole: The authors studied few convalescent patients and collected no early post-infection timepoints.

Measured with immunoSEQ multiplex PCR; TCRdb has only the in-frame clones, and not every one. The sample lists 20,000 to 30,000 clones, less than 75% seen once, with about 7.8% in the top ten. This clonotype was obtained from a human donor who received a COVID-19 vaccine. This rearrangement joins TRBV9 to TRBJ2-5; D unclear. This specimen was CD4+ T cells from PBMCs cultured with SARS-CoV-2 spike peptides, taken after COVID-19 vaccination. Here the CDR3 reads CASSVEETQYF. The CDR3 DNA reads as TGTGCCAGCAGCGTAGAGGAGACCCAGTACTTC.